This T cell receptor beta chain was captured by sequencing in a study of neurological immune-mediated disorders. This clonotype was counted ten times or more. TCRdb fed the 5' RACE reads into MiXCR, producing one record per CDR3 protein. The sample has around 49,000 distinct CDR3 sequences; 10% are singletons. With 6 bases clipped from V and 6 bases from J, the junction kept 8 bases outside the gene matches. Germline CDR1 MNHEY, CDR2 SVGAGI. There are 14 residues in the CDR3. Time point meaning: longitudinal time-point 1 (baseline). V is TRBV6-5 and J is TRBJ2-7; 10 bases agree with TRBD2. Sequenced input: PBMCs. The TCR was taken from a middle-aged woman in good health. For the CDR3, the DNA is TGTGCCAGCAGAGCAGGGTCTAGCGGGGGCGAGCAGTACTTC. It translates to CASRAGSSGGEQYF.